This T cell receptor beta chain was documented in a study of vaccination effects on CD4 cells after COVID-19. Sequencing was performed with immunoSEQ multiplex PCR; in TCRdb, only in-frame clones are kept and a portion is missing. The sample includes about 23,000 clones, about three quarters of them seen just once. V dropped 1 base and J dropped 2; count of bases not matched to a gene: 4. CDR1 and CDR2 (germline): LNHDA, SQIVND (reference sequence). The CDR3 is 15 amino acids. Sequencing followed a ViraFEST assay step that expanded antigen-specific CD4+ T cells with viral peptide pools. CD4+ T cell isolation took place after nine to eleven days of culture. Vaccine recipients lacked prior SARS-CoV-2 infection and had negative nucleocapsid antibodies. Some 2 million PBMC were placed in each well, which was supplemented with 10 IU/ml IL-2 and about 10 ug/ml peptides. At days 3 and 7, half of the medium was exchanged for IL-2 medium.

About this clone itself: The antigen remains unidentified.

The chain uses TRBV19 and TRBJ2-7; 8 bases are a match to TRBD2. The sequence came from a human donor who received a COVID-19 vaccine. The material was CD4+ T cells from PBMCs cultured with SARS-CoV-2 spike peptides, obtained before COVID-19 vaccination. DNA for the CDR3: TGTGCCAGTAGTATAGCCCGGGGGGGCGCCTACGAGCAGTACTTC. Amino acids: CASSIARGGAYEQYF.